This TCR beta chain was captured in a study of cytomegalovirus exposure and HLA in healthy donors. General study points: Compared with the roughly 700-donor mean, an Asian-associated ancestry cluster reportedly had fewer N-insertions, according to a later analysis. Solely CMV serostatus was available to characterize immune exposure. Researchers catalogued 150 or so TCR beta chains as cytomegalovirus-associated.

PCR was performed using 60 Vbeta and 13 Jbeta primers. Libraries were prepared by immunoSEQ multiplex PCR; TCRdb keeps only in-frame clonotypes and omits some of them. The sample includes tens of thousands of clones, 60% to 85% seen only once; the top ten take approximately 1.6%. Each donor's status was that of a healthy bone marrow donor. A note on this clone: As yet, its antigen is unknown.

This receptor was taken from a man aged 35-49 years in good health and CMV-seronegative. The sample comprised PBMCs.

As DNA, the CDR3 is TGTGCCAGCACTGCAGGGCATGGCTACACCTTC. Translation gives CASTAGHGYTF. V gene TRBV6-5 combines with J gene TRBJ1-2, with D possibly being TRBD1 (5 bases). Germline CDR1 reads MNHEY; CDR2 reads SVGAGI. This CDR3 comprises 11 residues. V was trimmed by 7 bases and J by 6 bases, leaving 9 bases between them.